This T cell receptor (beta chain) was found in a study of cytomegalovirus exposure and HLA in healthy donors. About the study: It was reported in a later analysis that the 120 validation repertoires used the same platform as the roughly 700 first-cohort repertoires. General study results and limits: Whilst most TCR sequences proved rare, a subset of public TCRs occurred across many donors. For cytomegalovirus status, the classifier reportedly gave diagnoses with high specificity and sensitivity.

Per germline, CDR1 WNHNN and CDR2 SYGVQD (reference sequence). The CDR3 has 11 amino acids. Trimming shortened V by 3 bases and J by 5 bases, and 4 bases separated the two germline ends. Clones were sequenced by immunoSEQ multiplex PCR, and TCRdb holds only the in-frame ones, with some missing. The table includes roughly 150,000 clones, about 89% detected once. This clone was detected only once. Its specificity is not known. This TCR came from a man aged 18 to 30 in good health and CMV-seronegative. The V and J genes are TRBV10-1 and TRBJ2-5; D gene ambiguous. Sequences were obtained from PBMCs. In nucleotides, the CDR3 is TGCGCCAGCAGTGACGGGGAGACCCAGTACTTC. Translating gives CASSDGETQYF.